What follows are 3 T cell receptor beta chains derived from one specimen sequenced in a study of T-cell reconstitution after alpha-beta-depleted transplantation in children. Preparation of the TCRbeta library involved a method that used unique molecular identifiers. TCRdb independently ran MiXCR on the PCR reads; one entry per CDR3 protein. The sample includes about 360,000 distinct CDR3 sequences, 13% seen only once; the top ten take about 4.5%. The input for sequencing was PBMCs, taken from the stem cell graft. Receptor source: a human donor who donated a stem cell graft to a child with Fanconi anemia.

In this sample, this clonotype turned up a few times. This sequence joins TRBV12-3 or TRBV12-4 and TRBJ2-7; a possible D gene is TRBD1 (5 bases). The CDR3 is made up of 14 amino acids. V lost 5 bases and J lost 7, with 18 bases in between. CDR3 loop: CASSLQRTSGEQYF. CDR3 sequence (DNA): TGTGCCAGCAGTCTCCAACGGACGTCAGGGGAGCAGTACTTC.

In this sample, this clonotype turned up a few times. This CDR3 reads CAISTSGGVTETQYF. In nucleotides, the CDR3 is TGTGCCATTTCGACTAGCGGGGGGGTCACAGAGACCCAGTACTTC. The V gene is TRBV10-3, the J gene TRBJ2-5; 14 nucleotides match TRBD2. J gave up 4 bases and V 9 bases, and 7 bases lay outside the gene matches. The CDR3 extends over 15 amino acids. Germline V gives CDR1 ENHRY, CDR2 SYGVKD.

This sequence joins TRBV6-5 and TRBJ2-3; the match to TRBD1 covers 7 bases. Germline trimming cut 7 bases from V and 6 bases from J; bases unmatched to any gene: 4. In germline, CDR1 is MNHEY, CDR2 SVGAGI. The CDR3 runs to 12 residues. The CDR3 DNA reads TGTGCCAGCAAGGGGGCACCGGATACGCAGTATTTT. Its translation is CASKGAPDTQYF.